This TCR beta chain was identified during a study of siplizumab effects on memory and regulatory T cells. Study-wide results and limits: The alloreactive clones that mapped to unstimulated subsets made up only a minor fraction. Alloreactive sequences tracing back to unstimulated CD4+ memory cells were significantly reduced by siplizumab. On average, nearly 70% of mappable alloreactive CD4+ clones were Treg-derived under siplizumab, against 26.9% in controls.

In regard to this clone: The antigen remains undetermined.

This table comes from immunoSEQ multiplex PCR, and its TCRdb copy is limited to in-frame clones, with some not included. In the table there are some 100,000 clones, 93% of which are singletons. With 4 bases removed from V and 4 bases from J, the gap between germline ends came to 20 bases. Germline values: CDR1 SGHRS, CDR2 YFSETQ. The CDR3 runs 16 residues. This clonotype was obtained from a human donor in good health. This sequence joins TRBV5-1 and TRBJ1-1; D unresolved. Input material: CD8+ T cells sorted from blood. The CDR3 loop is CASSAPKGSLITEAFF. The CDR3 DNA reads as TGCGCCAGCAGCGCCCCGAAAGGAAGTTTAATCACTGAAGCTTTCTTT.